These 11 T cell receptor beta chains came from one sample sequenced in a study of post-analysis software for immune sequencing data. The study's findings and limits: About five TRBV segments, including TRBV5-6, TRBV5-1 and TRBV20-1, were more frequent in patients than controls.

Which antigens these TCRs recognize remains unknown. Incorporated into the TCR beta cDNA libraries were unique molecular identifiers, which served to reduce PCR and sequencing biases. TCRdb independently ran MiXCR on the PCR reads; one entry per CDR3 protein. Of 700,000 to 900,000 distinct CDR3 sequences detected, 46% appear once; the ten largest clones hold roughly 4.4%. The material sequenced was blood. These receptors all come from a girl aged 10 to 17 with multiple sclerosis.

The chain joins TRBV29-1 to TRBJ1-1; 9 positions agree with TRBD1. Germline V lookup: CDR1 SQVTM, CDR2 ANQGSEA. V lost 7 bases and J lost 5; bases outside the gene matches: 14. The length of the CDR3 is 15 residues. The CDR3 DNA reads as TGCAGCGGGCGATCGCCGGGACAGGGAGGAACTGAAGCTTTCTTT. Protein sequence: CSGRSPGQGGTEAFF.

The J gene is TRBJ2-3, the V gene TRBV4-3, with 9 bases matching TRBD2. CDR1 is LGHNA and CDR2 is YSLEER in the germline V gene. The CDR3 consists of 18 residues. Trimming took 0 bases from V and 3 from J; bases not matched to a gene: 10. CDR3 nucleotides: TGCGCCAGCAGCCAAGATCTGTGGACTAGCGAGATGACAGATACGCAGTATTTT. This codes for CASSQDLWTSEMTDTQYF.

This clonotype was counted ten times or more. A much larger clone sits a single nucleotide away, making a read error possible. The chain links TRBV28 to TRBJ2-7; D not certain. Germline CDR1 MDHEN, CDR2 SYDVKM. This CDR3 has 11 residues. V dropped 2 bases and J dropped 3 bases, with 2 bases sitting between them. DNA of the CDR3: TGTGCCAGCAGTTTACGCTACGAGCAGTACTTC. It translates to CASSLRYEQYF.

The CDR3 is CASSDRWGSGNPVYEQYF. In nucleotides, the CDR3 is TGTGCCAGCAGTGACAGATGGGGGAGCGGCAATCCCGTTTACGAGCAGTACTTC. V and J are TRBV25-1 and TRBJ2-7; D tentatively fits TRBD1 or TRBD2 (5 bases each). The germline gives CDR1 MGHDK, CDR2 SYGVNS. Deletions cut 3 bases from V and 4 bases from J, with 25 bases between. CDR3 size: 18 residues.

V and J are TRBV12-3 or TRBV12-4 and TRBJ1-4; D ambiguous. The V end lost 3 bases, the J end lost 7 bases, and 9 bases lay between the germline ends. CDR3 size: 13 residues. CDR3 nucleotides: TGTGCCAGCAGTTTCGGCGCAGCTGAAAAACTGTTTTTT. Its translation: CASSFGAAEKLFF.

The rearrangement joins TRBV6-6 to TRBJ1-3; D call uncertain. V was pared by 4 bases and J by 1 base, with 5 bases between. Germline V gene lookup returns CDR1 MNHNY and CDR2 SVGAGI (reference sequence). There are 13 residues in the CDR3. The CDR3 sequence is CASSWVSGNTIYF. The CDR3 nucleotides read TGTGCCAGCAGTTGGGTTTCTGGAAACACCATATATTTT.

Concerning this clonotype itself: Relative to the germline gene, one junction end is altered; a read error may explain this. The rearrangement uses TRBV30 and TRBJ1-1, with D perhaps matching TRBD1 (5 bases). Germline V gene lookup returns CDR1 GTSNPN and CDR2 SVGIG (reference sequence). CDR3 length equals 13 residues. CDR3: CAWSPGHNTEVFF. In DNA, the CDR3 is TGTGCCTGGAGTCCGGGGCACAACACTGAAGTTTTCTTT.

A word on this clonotype: The CDR3 does not close with the conserved phenylalanine or tryptophan, likely indicating a read error. The rearrangement links TRBV5-1 to TRBJ2-1; 8 bases are shared with TRBD2. CDR1 is SGHRS, CDR2 YFSETQ, per germline. The CDR3 length is 17 residues. V lost 4 bases, J lost 9 bases, and 18 bases stayed unmatched. CDR3 nucleotide sequence: TGCGCCAGCAGCCGTTTGGGTGGGACTAGAAGGGAAGGTGAGCAGTTCCTC. Translation gives CASSRLGGTRREGEQFL.

The chain's CDR3 is CASSVSPDDRTTWGDTQYF. The CDR3 DNA reads TGTGCCAGCAGTGTATCGCCCGACGATCGGACTACCTGGGGAGATACGCAGTATTTT. The chain has TRBV2 and TRBJ2-3; perhaps TRBD2 as D (6 bases). The CDR3 has 19 residues. Trimming cost V 4 bases and J 5 bases, with 28 bases left between them. Germline CDR1 and CDR2: SNHLY and FYNNEI.

V gene TRBV2 combines with J gene TRBJ1-5; D ambiguous. V dropped 8 bases and J dropped 5 bases, with 10 bases sitting between them. Germline CDR1 reads SNHLY; CDR2 reads FYNNEI. CDR3 size: 12 residues. CDR3 nucleotides: TGTGCCAGCTCAGCCGGGGATCAGCCCCAGCATTTT. Translation: CASSAGDQPQHF.

This rearrangement joins TRBV29-1 to TRBJ1-2; D is uncertain. Trimming shortened V by 4 bases and J by 8 bases, and 11 bases separated the two germline ends. The CDR3 length is 11 residues. The germline V gene has CDR1 SQVTM and CDR2 ANQGSEA. This chain's CDR3 is CSVGRIRGYTF. The CDR3, as DNA: TGCAGCGTTGGCCGGATAAGGGGCTACACCTTC.